These 18 T cell receptor beta chains were sequenced from one sample in a study of a mutant IDH1 vaccine in newly diagnosed glioma. Sequenced by immunoSEQ multiplex PCR; TCRdb stores in-frame clones only, minus some. The table has about 130,000 clones, just under 80% seen once. Time point described: week 11, during vaccination. Doses comprised 300 ug of mutant IDH1 20-mer peptide each, plus topical imiquimod. Which antigens these TCRs recognize remains unknown. The specimen was PBMCs, collected from a glioma patient whose treatment included an IDH1 peptide vaccine. The receptors derive from a man in his forties with glioma.

V usage is TRBV27 and J usage is TRBJ2-7; D may be TRBD2 (5 bases). This CDR3 is built from 14 residues. Germline CDR1 is MNHEY and CDR2 is SMNVEV (reference sequence). V lost 2 bases and J 4 bases, leaving 12 bases between the germline ends. As DNA, the CDR3 is TGTGCCAGCAGTTTAAAGGGCCGGGGTTACGAGCAGTACTTC. Amino acid sequence: CASSLKGRGYEQYF.

The chain joins TRBV12-5 to TRBJ2-2; weak D call: TRBD2 (6 bases). Germline-derived CDR1 and CDR2 are LGHNT and FRNRAP. The CDR3 length is 13 residues. V lost 9 bases and J lost 6, with 14 bases in between. CDR3 amino acids: CASRLVMAGELFF. CDR3 in DNA: TGTGCTAGCAGACTAGTAATGGCCGGGGAGCTGTTTTTT.

J is TRBJ2-3 and V is TRBV7-9; the match to TRBD1 covers 10 bases. Trimming took 3 bases from V and 2 from J; bases not matched to a gene: 2. CDR1 and CDR2 from the germline V gene are SEHNR and FQNEAQ (reference sequence). This CDR3 has 15 residues. The CDR3: CASSLGTGATDTQYF. The CDR3 nucleotides read TGTGCCAGCAGCTTGGGGACAGGGGCCACAGATACGCAGTATTTT. The complete variable domain, with remaining parts taken from reference TRBV7-9 and TRBJ2-3, reads DTGVSQNPRHKITKRGQNVTFRCDPISEHNRLYWYRQTLGQGPEFLTYFQNEAQLEKSRLLSDRFSAERPKGSFSTLEIQRTEQGDSAMYLCASSLGTGATDTQYFGPGTRLTVL.

V and J are TRBV18 and TRBJ2-7; 9 bases fit TRBD1. Germline-derived CDR1 and CDR2 are KGHSH and LQKENI. After removal of 3 bases from V and 6 bases from J, the junction contained 3 bases not matched to a gene. This CDR3 has 13 residues. The CDR3 coding sequence is TGTGCCAGCTCACCGGGACAGGGCCGCGAGCAGTACTTC. Amino acids: CASSPGQGREQYF.

This CDR3 reads CASRAGQGWTEAFF. The CDR3 nucleotides read TGCGCCAGCAGAGCGGGACAGGGGTGGACTGAAGCTTTCTTT. V gene TRBV10-1 combines with J gene TRBJ1-1; TRBD1 matches at 10 bases. V gave up 6 bases and J gave up 5 bases; unmatched junction bases: 6. The CDR3 runs to 14 residues. Germline V gene lookup returns CDR1 WNHNN and CDR2 SYGVQD (reference sequence).

The chain carries TRBV4-3 and TRBJ2-1; 15 bases line up with TRBD2. This CDR3 is built from 15 residues. Trimming at V came to 4 bases and at J to 8 bases, leaving 3 bases not matched to a gene. Looked up from germline, CDR1 is LGHNA and CDR2 is YSLEER. CDR3 in amino acids: CASSLGLAGGDEQFF. The CDR3 coding sequence is TGCGCCAGCAGCCTGGGACTAGCGGGAGGCGATGAGCAGTTCTTC.

This clone was found once. The chain employs TRBV7-2 and TRBJ2-5; 8 bases match TRBD2. The CDR3 length is 15 residues. Trimming at V came to 4 bases and at J to 4 bases, leaving 8 bases not matched to a gene. CDR1 and CDR2 (germline): SGHTA, FQGNSA. The CDR3 sequence: CASSSSSGGGETQYF. CDR3 bases: TGTGCCAGCAGCTCTAGCTCGGGAGGGGGAGAGACCCAGTACTTC.

This chain connects TRBV9 to TRBJ2-1; D gene unclear. The CDR3 covers 16 residues. Trimming took off 4 bases at V and 4 bases at J, with 18 bases between the two ends. CDR1 SGDLS and CDR2 YYNGEE come from the germline V gene. CDR3 nucleotides: TGTGCCAGCAGCAGCCCATTATTATCTCGATACAATGAGCAGTTCTTC. It encodes CASSSPLLSRYNEQFF.

This clone was seen more than once but under ten times. The chain links TRBV19 to TRBJ2-2; maybe TRBD1 (6 bases). Germline CDR1 reads LNHDA; CDR2 reads SQIVND (reference sequence). V was trimmed by 5 bases and J by 8 bases, leaving 15 bases between them. This CDR3 contains 14 residues. CDR3 DNA: TGTGCCAGTAGTGTCAAACAGGGCTCGGGGGAGCTGTTTTTT. Protein sequence: CASSVKQGSGELFF.

The chain has TRBV6-6 and TRBJ2-5, with 9 positions matching TRBD1. There are 14 residues in the CDR3. The ends lost 7 bases at V and 5 bases at J; junction bases unmatched: 8. The germline V gene has CDR1 MNHNY and CDR2 SVGAGI (reference sequence). CDR3 region: CASTSGTGLETQYF. The CDR3 DNA sequence: TGTGCCAGCACCAGCGGGACAGGGTTGGAGACCCAGTACTTC.

The chain has TRBV7-9 and TRBJ1-1; D is ambiguous. Trimming left V 0 bases short and J 3 bases short, with 8 bases between. Looked up from germline, CDR1 is SEHNR and CDR2 is FQNEAQ (reference sequence). The CDR3 covers 14 residues. The CDR3 sequence is CASSLALGYTEAFF. In nucleotides, the CDR3 is TGTGCCAGCAGCTTAGCGCTGGGGTACACTGAAGCTTTCTTT.

The V call is TRBV9, the J call TRBJ2-7; D gene ambiguous. The V end was cut by 4 bases, the J end by 2 bases, with 10 bases between. The germline V gene encodes CDR1 SGDLS and CDR2 YYNGEE. The CDR3 has 13 residues. This chain's CDR3 is CASSPPTPYEQYF. The CDR3 DNA is TGTGCCAGCAGCCCCCCGACCCCCTACGAGCAGTACTTC.

Details on this clone: Other DNA sequences from this sample encode an identical CDR3 as well. The rearrangement joins TRBV6-1 to TRBJ2-7; perhaps TRBD1 as D (5 bases). Trimming removed 4 bases from V and 0 bases from J, with 10 bases in between. The CDR3 runs 14 residues. Germline assignment: CDR1 MNHNS and CDR2 SASEGT. DNA of the CDR3: TGTGCCAGCAGTGGAAGGGGTAGCTCCTACGAGCAGTACTTC. Translating gives CASSGRGSSYEQYF.

V is TRBV18 and J is TRBJ1-1, with 11 nucleotides matching TRBD1. V lost 2 bases to trimming and J lost 3 bases; unmatched junction nucleotides: 5. Germline CDR1 and CDR2: KGHSH and LQKENI. The CDR3 is 16 residues long. The CDR3 DNA sequence: TGTGCCAGCTCACCAATGGACAGGGGGCATGACACTGAAGCTTTCTTT. Translating gives CASSPMDRGHDTEAFF.

The V call is TRBV19, the J call TRBJ2-3, with D unclear. Germline values: CDR1 LNHDA, CDR2 SQIVND (reference sequence). This CDR3 region has 15 residues. Between the trimmed V and J ends, which lost 6 bases and 0 bases, there was a span of 13 bases. CDR3 sequence: CASRSRRTSTDTQYF. Here the CDR3 DNA reads TGTGCCAGTAGAAGCAGGCGTACTAGCACAGATACGCAGTATTTT. Looking up the rest from reference TRBV19 and TRBJ2-3 gives the full variable domain: DGGITQSPKYLFRKEGQNVTLSCEQNLNHDAMYWYRQDPGQGLRLIYYSQIVNDFQKGDIAEGYSVSREKKESFPLTVTSAQKNPTAFYLCASRSRRTSTDTQYFGPGTRLTVL.

V and J are TRBV27 and TRBJ2-7; a possible D gene is TRBD1 (5 bases). V lost 5 bases and J 3 bases, leaving 11 bases between the germline ends. Germline CDR1 reads MNHEY; CDR2 reads SMNVEV (reference sequence). There are 13 residues in the CDR3. The CDR3 spells CASSLIQGYEQYF. CDR3 nucleotide sequence: TGTGCCAGCAGTCTAATCCAGGGCTACGAGCAGTACTTC.

This chain connects TRBV9 to TRBJ1-3, with 7 positions matching TRBD1. The CDR3 length is 18 residues. Unmatched junction bases numbered 17, after V lost 4 bases and J lost 4 bases. Germline CDR1 reads SGDLS; CDR2 reads YYNGEE. CDR3 DNA sequence: TGTGCCAGCAGCCGCCATAAAGACCTAACAGGGGACGGAAACACCATATATTTT. Translation: CASSRHKDLTGDGNTIYF.

This clone was seen once. The chain links TRBV7-2 to TRBJ1-3; maybe TRBD1 (6 bases). The V end was cut by 5 bases, the J end by 0 bases, with 14 bases between. Germline V gives CDR1 SGHTA, CDR2 FQGNSA. The CDR3 is made up of 16 amino acids. CDR3 nucleotide sequence: TGTGCCAGCAGCCTAGTGGGGGCAGGCTCTGGAAACACCATATATTTT. This codes for CASSLVGAGSGNTIYF.